This TCR beta chain was documented in a study of cytomegalovirus exposure and HLA in healthy donors. Study-wide results and caveats: The authors enumerated around 150 TCR beta chains as linked to cytomegalovirus.

In the PCR, 60 Vbeta and 13 Jbeta primers were used. Authors' processing steps: Later analysis identified roughly 82 million unique TCR beta chains, 8.5 million to 13 million shared. The method was immunoSEQ multiplex PCR; TCRdb's version includes in-frame clones alone and lacks a portion of them. That table is the source of V, J and clone size, and D and trimming were worked out from the DNA. The profile shows around 140,000 clones, less than 80% of them singletons. This clone was detected a few times. Its antigen is undetermined. The junction had 5 bases not matched to a gene; V was cut back by 11 bases and J by 2 bases. The CDR3 is 13 amino acids. Germline V gene lookup returns CDR1 ENHRY and CDR2 SYGVKD.

Material for sequencing was PBMCs. The clonotype originates from a female donor in good health and CMV-seropositive. The rearrangement uses TRBV10-3 and TRBJ1-3; 8 nucleotides agree with TRBD1. The CDR3 loop is CASTGEAGNTIYF. The CDR3 nucleotides read TGTGCCTCGACAGGGGAGGCTGGAAACACCATATATTTT.